This T cell receptor (beta chain) emerged from a study of T cells in Graves' hyperthyroidism and ophthalmopathy. Patients were excluded because of uncontrolled infection, other autoimmune disease, pregnancy or lactation. This clonotype has only a few counts. There were TCR beta CDR3 regions amplified from RNA transcripts. The HTBI primer set served for first-round RT-PCR of the TCR CDR3. TCRdb re-derived calls from the multiplex PCR reads in MiXCR, one entry per CDR3 protein. The sample shows nearly 600,000 distinct CDR3 sequences, about 15% of them seen only once. The V end was cut by 2 bases, the J end by 4 bases, with 14 bases between. CDR3 length equals 16 residues. Germline V gene lookup returns CDR1 MNHNS and CDR2 SASEGT.

The receptor comes from a woman in her 30s with Graves' hyperthyroidism that later progressed to Graves' ophthalmopathy. V usage is TRBV6-1 and J usage is TRBJ2-2, with D possibly matching TRBD2 (6 bases). The source material was blood. CDR3 nucleotide sequence: TGTGCCAGCAGTGAATGGGAAGCGGGTCCCACCGGGGAGCTGTTTTTT. It translates to CASSEWEAGPTGELFF.